The present TCR beta chain was sequenced within a study of CD8 T cells in Susac syndrome. It was with random hexamers that about 0.45 to 1 ug RNA was reverse transcribed. The amplification used immunoSEQ multiplex PCR on TCR beta CDR3; it spanned 54 Vbeta and 13 Jbeta. TCRdb re-called the immunoSEQ multiplex PCR reads with MiXCR, one entry per CDR3 protein. The table has under 200,000 distinct CDR3 sequences, approximately 96% seen once; the top ten hold 0.15% to 0.2%. The T cells that were sequenced for TCR beta were CD8+ and CD4+ cells from blood. Treatment-naive patients with stable or active relapsing-remitting disease served as multiple sclerosis controls. This clonotype has just one count. The CDR3 totals 13 residues. CDR1 and CDR2 (germline): DFQATT, SNEGSKA (reference sequence). Trimming cost V 6 bases and J 0 bases; bases outside gene matches: 4.

The origin of this receptor is a human donor with multiple sclerosis. The genes are TRBV20-1 and TRBJ1-1; 7 positions agree with TRBD1. Sequencing used CD8+ T cells from PBMCs. The CDR3 loop is CSAGDRLNTEAFF. Written as DNA, the CDR3 is TGCAGTGCCGGGGACAGATTGAACACTGAAGCTTTCTTT.